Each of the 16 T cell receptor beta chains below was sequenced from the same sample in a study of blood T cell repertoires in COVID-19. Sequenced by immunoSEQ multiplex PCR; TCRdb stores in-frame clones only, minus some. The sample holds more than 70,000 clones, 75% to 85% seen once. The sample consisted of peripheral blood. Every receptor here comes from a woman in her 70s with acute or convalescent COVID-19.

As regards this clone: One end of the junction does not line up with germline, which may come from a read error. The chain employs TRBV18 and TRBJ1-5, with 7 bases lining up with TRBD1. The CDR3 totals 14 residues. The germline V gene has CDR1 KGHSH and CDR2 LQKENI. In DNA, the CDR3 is TGTGCCAGCTCAATGGACAGGAACAATCGGCCCCAGCATTTT. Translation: CASSMDRNNRPQHF.

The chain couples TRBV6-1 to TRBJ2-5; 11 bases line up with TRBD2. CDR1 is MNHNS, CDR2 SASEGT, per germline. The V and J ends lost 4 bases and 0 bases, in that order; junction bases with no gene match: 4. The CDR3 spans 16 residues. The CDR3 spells CASSAPSGRYQETQYF. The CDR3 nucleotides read TGTGCCAGCAGTGCGCCTAGCGGGAGGTACCAAGAGACCCAGTACTTC.

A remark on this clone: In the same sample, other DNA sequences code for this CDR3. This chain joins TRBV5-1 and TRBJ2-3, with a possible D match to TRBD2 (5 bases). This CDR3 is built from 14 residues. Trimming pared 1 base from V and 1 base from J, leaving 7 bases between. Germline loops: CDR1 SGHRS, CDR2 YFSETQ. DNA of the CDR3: TGCGCCAGCAGCTTGAAGGGAGGCACAGATACGCAGTATTTT. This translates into CASSLKGGTDTQYF.

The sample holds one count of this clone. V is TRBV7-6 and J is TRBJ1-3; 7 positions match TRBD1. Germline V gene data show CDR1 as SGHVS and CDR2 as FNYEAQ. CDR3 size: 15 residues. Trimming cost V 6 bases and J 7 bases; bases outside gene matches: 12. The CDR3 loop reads CASSWDRTARNTIYF. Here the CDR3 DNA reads TGTGCCAGCAGTTGGGACAGAACAGCGAGGAACACCATATATTTT.

This CDR3 reads CASSQEWLADTDTQYF. As DNA, the CDR3 is TGTGCCAGCAGCCAAGAATGGCTAGCGGACACAGATACGCAGTATTTT. The chain is built from TRBV4-2 and TRBJ2-3, with 7 bases that match TRBD2. Germline CDR1 reads LGHNA; CDR2 reads YNFKEQ. The CDR3 contains 16 residues. V was clipped by 0 bases and J by 2 bases; unmatched bases: 5.

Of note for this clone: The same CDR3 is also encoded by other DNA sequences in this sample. The CDR3 reads CASSSGLAGGPNTDTQYF. The CDR3 coding sequence is TGCGCCAGCAGCTCGGGACTAGCGGGGGGTCCGAACACAGATACGCAGTATTTT. The chain combines TRBV5-1 with TRBJ2-3; TRBD2 matches 15 bases. The V gene's germline CDR1 is SGHRS and CDR2 YFSETQ. The CDR3 spans 18 residues. V was pared by 3 bases and J by 2 bases, with 7 bases of the junction left unmatched.

CDR3 in amino acids: CATSGRSWGQGATDTQYF. CDR3 nucleotide sequence: TGTGCCACCAGCGGTCGTAGTTGGGGACAGGGGGCAACAGATACGCAGTATTTT. V usage is TRBV15 and J usage is TRBJ2-3, with 12 positions matching TRBD1. The length of the CDR3 is 18 residues. The V gene end was trimmed by 5 bases and the J gene end by 3 bases; junction bases not matched to a gene: 12. Germline V CDR1 and CDR2: LNHNV, YYDKDF (reference sequence).

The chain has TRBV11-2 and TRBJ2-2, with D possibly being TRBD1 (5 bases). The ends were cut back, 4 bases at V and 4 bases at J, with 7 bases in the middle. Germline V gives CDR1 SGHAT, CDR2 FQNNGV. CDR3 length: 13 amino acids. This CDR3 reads CASSSTVTGELFF. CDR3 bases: TGTGCCAGCAGCTCGACAGTCACCGGGGAGCTGTTTTTT. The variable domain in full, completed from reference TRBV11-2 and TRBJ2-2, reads EAGVAQSPRYKIIEKRQSVAFWCNPISGHATLYWYQQILGQGPKLLIQFQNNGVVDDSQLPKDRFSAERLKGVDSTLKIQPAKLEDSAVYLCASSSTVTGELFFGEGSRLTVL.

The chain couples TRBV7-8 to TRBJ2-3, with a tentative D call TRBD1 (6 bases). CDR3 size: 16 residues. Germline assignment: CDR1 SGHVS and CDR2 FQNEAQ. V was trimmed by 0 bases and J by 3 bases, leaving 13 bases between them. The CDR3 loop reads CASSLADSFVTDTQYF. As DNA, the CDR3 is TGTGCCAGCAGCTTAGCGGACAGTTTCGTTACAGATACGCAGTATTTT.

CDR3 sequence (DNA): TGTGCCAGCAGCTTACCGGGGACAGGTAGAAAGACCCAGTACTTC. Translating gives CASSLPGTGRKTQYF. The J gene is TRBJ2-5, the V gene TRBV7-7, with TRBD1 identical over 8 bases. Per the germline V gene, CDR1 is SSHAT and CDR2 is FNYEAQ (reference sequence). V was clipped by 2 bases and J by 6 bases; unmatched bases: 8. The CDR3 has 15 residues.

Here the CDR3 DNA reads TGTGCCAGCAGTGAATGGGATTGGGCAGGGGGCGAGCCCCAGCATTTT. This translates into CASSEWDWAGGEPQHF. J is TRBJ1-5 and V is TRBV2, with 8 bases identical to TRBD1. Germline trimming cut 2 bases from V and 8 bases from J; bases unmatched to any gene: 11. In germline, CDR1 is SNHLY, CDR2 FYNNEI. The CDR3 sequence is 16 residues long.

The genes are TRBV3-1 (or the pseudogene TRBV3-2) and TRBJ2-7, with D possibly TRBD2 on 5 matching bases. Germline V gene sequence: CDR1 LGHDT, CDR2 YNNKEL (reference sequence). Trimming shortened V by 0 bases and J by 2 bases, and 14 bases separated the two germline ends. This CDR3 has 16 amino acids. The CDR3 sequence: CASSQELRVGAYEQYF. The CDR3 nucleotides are TGTGCCAGCAGCCAAGAGTTGCGGGTAGGTGCCTACGAGCAGTACTTC.

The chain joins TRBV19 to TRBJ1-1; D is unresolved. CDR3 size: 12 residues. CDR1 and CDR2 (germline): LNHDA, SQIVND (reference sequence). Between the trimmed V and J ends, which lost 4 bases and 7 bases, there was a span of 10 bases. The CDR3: CASSSGWSEAFF. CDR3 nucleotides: TGTGCCAGTAGTAGCGGGTGGAGTGAAGCTTTCTTT.

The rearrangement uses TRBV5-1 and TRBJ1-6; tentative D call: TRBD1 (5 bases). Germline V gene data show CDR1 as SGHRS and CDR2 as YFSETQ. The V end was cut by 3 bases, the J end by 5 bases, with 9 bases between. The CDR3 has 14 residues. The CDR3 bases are TGCGCCAGCAGCTCTGGACAAAATAATTCACCCCTCCACTTT. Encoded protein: CASSSGQNNSPLHF.

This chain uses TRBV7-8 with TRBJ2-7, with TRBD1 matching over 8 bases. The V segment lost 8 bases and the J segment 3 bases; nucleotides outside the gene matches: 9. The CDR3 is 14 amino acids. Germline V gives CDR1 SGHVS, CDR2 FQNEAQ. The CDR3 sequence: CASRRTGTGYEQYF. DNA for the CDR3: TGTGCCAGCCGACGGACAGGGACTGGCTACGAGCAGTACTTC.

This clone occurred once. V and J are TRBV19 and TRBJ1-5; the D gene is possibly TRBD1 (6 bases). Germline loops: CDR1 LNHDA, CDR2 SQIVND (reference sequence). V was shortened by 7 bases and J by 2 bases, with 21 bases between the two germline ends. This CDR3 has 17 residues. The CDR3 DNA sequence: TGTGCCAGTACCCCGAGTAGGGGGATACCTGGCAATCAGCCCCAGCATTTT. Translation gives CASTPSRGIPGNQPQHF.